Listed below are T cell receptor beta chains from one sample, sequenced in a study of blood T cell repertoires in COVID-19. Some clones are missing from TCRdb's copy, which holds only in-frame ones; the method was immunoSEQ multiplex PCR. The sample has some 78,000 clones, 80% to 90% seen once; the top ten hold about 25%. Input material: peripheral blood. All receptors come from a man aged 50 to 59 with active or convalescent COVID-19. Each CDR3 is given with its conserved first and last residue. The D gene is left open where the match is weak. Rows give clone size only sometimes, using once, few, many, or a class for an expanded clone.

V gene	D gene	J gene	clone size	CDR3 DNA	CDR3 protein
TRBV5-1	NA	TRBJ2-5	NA	TGCGCCAGCAGCTTGGTCGGTGAGACCCAGTACTTC	CASSLVGETQYF
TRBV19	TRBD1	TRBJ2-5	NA	TGTGCCAGTAGAGGCTCAGGGGGCGGGGAGACCCAGTACTTC	CASRGSGGGETQYF
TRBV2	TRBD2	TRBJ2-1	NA	TGTGCCAGCAGTGAGACTAGCGGGTACTACAATGAGCAGTTCTTC	CASSETSGYYNEQFF
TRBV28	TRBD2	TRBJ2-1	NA	TGTGCCACCATGACTAGCGGACGGGAAGCCTACAATGAGCAGTTCTTC	CATMTSGREAYNEQFF
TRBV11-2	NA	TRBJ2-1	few	TGTGCCAGCAGCTTAGACACAGTACCATACAATGAGCAGTTCTTC	CASSLDTVPYNEQFF
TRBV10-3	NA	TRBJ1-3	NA	TGTGCCATCACCGCTGGGGCGACGTCTGGAAACACCATATATTTT	CAITAGATSGNTIYF
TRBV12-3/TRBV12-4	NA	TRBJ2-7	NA	TGTGCCAGCAGTAAACAGGGTTTGGAGCAGTACTTC	CASSKQGLEQYF
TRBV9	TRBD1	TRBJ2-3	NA	TGTGCCAGCAGCGTAGACCCGGACAGGGCAGGAGATACGCAGTATTTT	CASSVDPDRAGDTQYF
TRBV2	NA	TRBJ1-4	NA	TGTGCCAGCAGTGAACGGGATGCAACTAATGAAAAACTGTTTTTT	CASSERDATNEKLFF
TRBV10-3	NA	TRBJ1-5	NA	TGTGCCATCAGTGAGTCCACAGGGAATCAGCCCCAGCATTTT	CAISESTGNQPQHF